The source of this TCR beta chain is a study of CD8 T cells in Susac syndrome. Study-wide points: The authors acknowledged that their TCR sequencing and HLA analysis involved a relatively small number of individuals.

Points on this clonotype: Its antigen is as yet unknown.

The CDR3 is made up of 11 amino acids. The germline V and J ends were trimmed by 6 bases and 7 bases, with 9 bases remaining between them. From germline, CDR1 is PRHDT and CDR2 FYEKMQ (reference sequence). The RNA input was about 0.45 to 1 ug, and it was reverse transcribed with random hexamers. TCR beta CDR3 was amplified by immunoSEQ covering 54 Vbeta and 13 Jbeta. Via MiXCR, TCRdb re-called the immunoSEQ multiplex PCR reads, giving one row per CDR3 protein. The table shows 25,000 to 30,000 distinct CDR3 sequences, with 94% occurring only once. Sequencing of TCR beta covered CD8+ and CD4+ T cells obtained from blood. TEMRA cells were FACS-enriched, while CD8+ and CD4+ T cells were negatively isolated.

V usage is TRBV13 and J usage is TRBJ1-2, with D maybe TRBD1 (6 bases). This sequence originates from a human donor in good health. Sequenced: CD8+ T cells from PBMCs. This CDR3 is CASRPGAGYTF. The CDR3 DNA reads TGTGCCAGCAGGCCAGGGGCTGGCTACACCTTC.